This entry lists 32 T cell receptor beta chains sequenced from one sample in a study of T cells in Graves' hyperthyroidism and ophthalmopathy. There were TCR beta CDR3 regions amplified from RNA transcripts. Primed by the HTBI set, a first-round RT-PCR was run on the TCR CDR3. TCRdb re-called the multiplex PCR reads through MiXCR, storing one row per CDR3 protein. This sample has some 340,000 distinct CDR3 sequences, with approximately 14% found just once. The sequenced sample was blood. The receptors come from a woman aged 40 to 49 with Graves' ophthalmopathy.

This clonotype was detected a few times. The gene calls are TRBV5-6 and TRBJ2-3; D call uncertain. The CDR3 runs 14 residues. With 3 bases removed from V and 5 bases from J, the gap between germline ends came to 13 bases. The germline V gene has CDR1 SGHDT and CDR2 YYEEEE. For the CDR3, the DNA is TGTGCCAGCAGCTCCCCGACGCTGCAAGATACGCAGTATTTT. This sequence encodes CASSSPTLQDTQYF.

The rearrangement uses TRBV5-1 and TRBJ1-2; weak D call: TRBD1 (5 bases). Germline-derived CDR1 and CDR2 are SGHRS and YFSETQ. The CDR3 is made up of 15 amino acids. The V and J ends lost 0 bases and 3 bases respectively, with 12 bases between them. As DNA, the CDR3 is TGCGCCAGCAGCTTGGCGACAGTCATCGACTATGGCTACACCTTC. It encodes CASSLATVIDYGYTF.

Ten or more counts support this clonotype. This chain joins TRBV15 and TRBJ2-3; 7 nucleotides agree with TRBD2. The CDR3 extends over 19 amino acids. After removal of 1 base from V and 0 bases from J, the junction contained 13 bases not matched to a gene. Per germline, CDR1 LNHNV and CDR2 YYDKDF (reference sequence). The CDR3 bases are TGTGCCACCAGCAGAGCTAAGGCGGGGGAGAGCACTAGCACAGATACGCAGTATTTT. This codes for CATSRAKAGESTSTDTQYF.

The chain joins TRBV28 to TRBJ2-7; no definite D call. The germline V gene has CDR1 MDHEN and CDR2 SYDVKM. The CDR3 totals 13 residues. The V end was cut by 6 bases, the J end by 6 bases, with 15 bases between. DNA for the CDR3: TGTGCCAGCAGCAGCGCAGATGTAGGCGAGCAGTACTTC. It yields the protein CASSSADVGEQYF. The whole variable domain, remainder taken from reference TRBV28 and TRBJ2-7, is DVKVTQSSRYLVKRTGEKVFLECVQDMDHENMFWYRQDPGLGLRLIYFSYDVKMKEKGDIPEGYSVSREKKERFSLILESASTNQTSMYLCASSSADVGEQYFGPGTRLTVT.

This clonotype was counted ten times or more. J is TRBJ2-7 and V is TRBV7-9, with 8 bases aligning to TRBD2. In germline, CDR1 is SEHNR, CDR2 FQNEAQ (reference sequence). CDR3 length equals 15 residues. V dropped 7 bases and J dropped 4; count of bases not matched to a gene: 12. The CDR3 bases are TGTGCCAGCACCAACGACGGGGGGGCTCGTTACGAGCAGTACTTC. It specifies CASTNDGGARYEQYF.

This clonotype has a count of ten or more. V usage is TRBV29-1 and J usage is TRBJ2-3; 9 positions agree with TRBD1. Trimming cost V 6 bases and J 4 bases; bases outside gene matches: 11. CDR1 SQVTM and CDR2 ANQGSEA come from the germline V gene. There are 15 residues in the CDR3. The CDR3 region has the DNA TGCAGCGTCCTGATACAGGGGGCGCGTTCAGATACGCAGTATTTT. Translation: CSVLIQGARSDTQYF.

The sample holds many counts of this clonotype. J is TRBJ2-1 and V is TRBV7-2; no firm D call. V was pared by 5 bases and J by 0 bases, with 11 bases between. The germline V gene has CDR1 SGHTA and CDR2 FQGNSA. The CDR3 runs 15 residues. CDR3 sequence (DNA): TGTGCCAGCAGCCCCCAGGCAAGCTCCTACAATGAGCAGTTCTTC. Its translation is CASSPQASSYNEQFF.

This clonotype was seen repeatedly, ten times or more. This sequence joins TRBV7-9 and TRBJ1-2; D ambiguous. The ends were cut back, 4 bases at V and 1 base at J, with 10 bases in the middle. CDR1 and CDR2 from the germline V gene are SEHNR and FQNEAQ (reference sequence). This CDR3 spans 14 amino acids. The CDR3 nucleotides are TGTGCCAGCAGCTACGGACGGGTTAACTATGGCTACACCTTC. Translation: CASSYGRVNYGYTF.

This clonotype was observed many times. The V and J genes are TRBV10-3 and TRBJ2-7; either TRBD1 or TRBD2 may fit D (6 bases each). Germline V gene lookup returns CDR1 ENHRY and CDR2 SYGVKD. Between the trimmed V and J ends, which lost 6 bases and 2 bases, there was a span of 14 bases. CDR3 length: 14 residues. CDR3 amino acids: CAISGGPGAYEQYF. The DNA for the CDR3 is TGTGCCATCAGCGGGGGCCCAGGGGCCTACGAGCAGTACTTC.

The chain uses TRBV2 and TRBJ2-5, with D maybe TRBD2 (5 bases). The V gene's germline CDR1 is SNHLY and CDR2 FYNNEI. With 8 bases removed from V and 10 bases from J, the gap between germline ends came to 5 bases. This CDR3 contains 8 residues. CDR3 in DNA: TGTGCCAGCGGAGGCCAGTACTTC. Residues: CASGGQYF.

This clonotype was observed at least ten times. This sequence joins TRBV3-1 and TRBJ1-1; D uncertain. The V end was cut by 3 bases, the J end by 2 bases, with 10 bases between. The germline CDR1 and CDR2 sequences are LGHDT and YNNKEL (reference sequence). The CDR3 has 14 amino acids. This CDR3 is CASSQHRGNTEAFF. As DNA, the CDR3 is TGTGCCAGCAGCCAGCACCGGGGAAACACTGAAGCTTTCTTT.

Ten or more counts support this clonotype. The CDR3 reads CASSYNEGGSYEQYF. CDR3 nucleotide sequence: TGTGCCAGCAGTTACAACGAGGGGGGCTCCTACGAGCAGTACTTC. The chain recombines TRBV6-1 with TRBJ2-7; perhaps D is TRBD1 or TRBD2 (6 bases each). V was pared by 5 bases and J by 0 bases, with 14 bases between. The CDR3 contains 15 residues. Germline CDR1 and CDR2: MNHNS and SASEGT.

There are many counts of this clonotype. This chain joins TRBV20-1 and TRBJ2-5; no reliable D call. Germline CDR1 and CDR2: DFQATT and SNEGSKA (reference sequence). The CDR3 loop spans 13 amino acids. The germline V and J ends were trimmed by 3 bases and 6 bases, with 14 bases remaining between them. The CDR3: CSASQGPRQTQYF. The DNA of the CDR3 is TGCAGTGCTAGTCAAGGACCGAGGCAGACCCAGTACTTC.

In this sample, this clonotype turned up many times. V is TRBV29-1 and J is TRBJ2-1, with D possibly TRBD1 on 6 matching bases. Looked up from germline, CDR1 is SQVTM and CDR2 is ANQGSEA. V was trimmed by 5 bases and J by 8 bases, leaving 13 bases between them. The CDR3 covers 12 residues. The CDR3 DNA reads as TGCAGCGTTATTAGGGGGATCGATGAGCAGTTCTTC. Its protein product is CSVIRGIDEQFF.

This clonotype has ten or more counts. The chain carries TRBV7-2 and TRBJ2-3, with 8 bases aligning to TRBD2. Germline V lookup: CDR1 SGHTA, CDR2 FQGNSA. The junction had 8 bases not matched to a gene; V was cut back by 1 base and J by 5 bases. CDR3 length equals 16 residues. CDR3 DNA sequence: TGTGCCAGCAGCTTAGGGACGGGGGGGCGATTAGATACGCAGTATTTT. Translation: CASSLGTGGRLDTQYF.

This clonotype showed up many times. The V and J genes are TRBV12-3 or TRBV12-4 and TRBJ1-1, with a possible D match to TRBD1 (5 bases). CDR3 size: 16 residues. Trimming took 5 bases from V and 1 from J, leaving 17 bases between them. The CDR3 here is CASSDSGRGANTEAFF. The CDR3 region has the DNA TGTGCCAGCAGTGATTCAGGGAGGGGAGCGAACACTGAAGCTTTCTTT.

This clonotype was observed at least ten times. The rearrangement joins TRBV25-1 to TRBJ2-1; TRBD1 is a possible D gene (5 bases). Trimming pared 1 base from V and 0 bases from J, leaving 13 bases between. CDR1 and CDR2 from the germline V gene are MGHDK and SYGVNS. The CDR3 consists of 17 residues. The CDR3 loop reads CASSESGWASSYNEQFF. The CDR3 bases are TGTGCCAGCAGTGAATCAGGGTGGGCGAGCTCCTACAATGAGCAGTTCTTC.

In this sample, this clonotype turned up many times. The J gene is TRBJ2-5, the V gene TRBV7-2; TRBD2 is a possible D gene (5 bases). Looked up from germline, CDR1 is SGHTA and CDR2 is FQGNSA. V dropped 5 bases and J dropped 4 bases, with 17 bases sitting between them. The CDR3 runs 15 residues. CDR3 nucleotide sequence: TGTGCCAGCAGCCCGTCTCGACGGGGAATAGAGACCCAGTACTTC. This gives the protein CASSPSRRGIETQYF.

This clonotype was counted many times. The chain combines TRBV11-2 with TRBJ2-7, with D uncertain. V was shortened by 5 bases and J by 3 bases, with 11 bases between the two germline ends. In germline, CDR1 is SGHAT, CDR2 FQNNGV. CDR3 length equals 13 residues. The CDR3 nucleotides read TGTGCCAGCAGCATCGGACCCCTCTACGAGCAGTACTTC. This codes for CASSIGPLYEQYF.

This clonotype was picked up many times. The rearrangement links TRBV2 to TRBJ2-3, with TRBD2 matching over 9 bases. The germline gives CDR1 SNHLY, CDR2 FYNNEI. V gave up 0 bases and J gave up 4 bases; unmatched junction bases: 14. The length of the CDR3 is 19 residues. CDR3 in amino acids: CASSEAGYKVAGDPDTQYF. The CDR3 DNA reads as TGTGCCAGCAGTGAAGCGGGATATAAGGTAGCGGGAGACCCAGATACGCAGTATTTT. Drawing the rest from reference TRBV2 and TRBJ2-3, the complete variable domain is EPEVTQTPSHQVTQMGQEVILRCVPISNHLYFYWYRQILGQKVEFLVSFYNNEISEKSEIFDDQFSVERPDGSNFTLKIRSTKLEDSAMYFCASSEAGYKVAGDPDTQYFGPGTRLTVL.

This clonotype was seen repeatedly, ten times or more. V and J are TRBV7-9 and TRBJ2-3, with no clear D. The CDR3 has 13 residues. Germline assignment: CDR1 SEHNR and CDR2 FQNEAQ (reference sequence). Trimming left V 3 bases short and J 5 bases short, with 9 bases between. CDR3 residues: CASSFRGVDTQYF. In nucleotides, the CDR3 is TGTGCCAGCAGCTTCCGCGGTGTAGATACGCAGTATTTT. Supplemented by reference TRBV7-9 and TRBJ2-3, the full variable domain reads DTGVSQNPRHKITKRGQNVTFRCDPISEHNRLYWYRQTLGQGPEFLTYFQNEAQLEKSRLLSDRFSAERPKGSFSTLEIQRTEQGDSAMYLCASSFRGVDTQYFGPGTRLTVL.

This chain connects TRBV30 to TRBJ1-6; D might be TRBD1 (6 bases). Trimming removed 3 bases at V and 8 bases at J, with 8 bases between. The CDR3 runs 12 residues. Germline V CDR1 and CDR2: GTSNPN, SVGIG (reference sequence). CDR3 sequence (DNA): TGTGCCTGGAGCGACAGGTATTCACCCCTCCACTTT. Protein: CAWSDRYSPLHF. Filled out from reference TRBV30 and TRBJ1-6, the complete variable domain reads SQTIHQWPATLVQPVGSPLSLECTVEGTSNPNLYWYRQAAGRGLQLLFYSVGIGQISSEVPQNLSASRPQDRQFILSSKKLLLSDSGFYLCAWSDRYSPLHFGNGTRLTVT.

This clonotype was recorded many times. The rearrangement uses TRBV12-5 and TRBJ2-1; D may be TRBD2 (5 bases). The CDR3 extends over 16 amino acids. Trimming stripped 2 bases from V and 10 bases from J, with 21 bases between. The germline V gene encodes CDR1 LGHNT and CDR2 FRNRAP. In nucleotides, the CDR3 is TGTGCTAGTGGTTTGCCCCCGGGTTGGAGCGGCGGGGAGCAGTTCTTC. Translating it yields CASGLPPGWSGGEQFF. Together with reference TRBV12-5 and TRBJ2-1, the CDR3 gives the full variable domain: DARVTQTPRHKVTEMGQEVTMRCQPILGHNTVFWYRQTMMQGLELLAYFRNRAPLDDSGMPKDRFSAEMPDATLATLKIQPSEPRDSAVYFCASGLPPGWSGGEQFFGPGTRLTVL.

This rearrangement joins TRBV5-6 to TRBJ2-7; D is undetermined. CDR1 is SGHDT, CDR2 YYEEEE, per germline. This CDR3 is built from 13 residues. V lost 4 bases and J 3 bases, leaving 11 bases between the germline ends. The CDR3 nucleotides are TGTGCCAGCAGCCTAACGGCTGGCTACGAGCAGTACTTC. It yields the protein CASSLTAGYEQYF.

Comment on this clonotype: A much more abundant neighbour one base away suggests this may be a read error. V usage is TRBV28 and J usage is TRBJ2-7; 8 bases map to TRBD2. This CDR3 is 14 amino acids long. Germline V gene sequence: CDR1 MDHEN, CDR2 SYDVKM. CDR3 loop: CASNLGLETYEQDF. CDR3 DNA sequence: TGTGCCAGCAATTTGGGACTAGAGACCTACGAGCAGGACTTC.

This clonotype was seen many times. The chain has TRBV20-1 and TRBJ1-2, with a weak D call TRBD1 (5 bases). The CDR3 runs to 13 residues. Germline CDR1 reads DFQATT; CDR2 reads SNEGSKA (reference sequence). Trimming removed 3 bases from V and 0 bases from J, with 8 bases in between. This chain's CDR3 is CSASDSSNYGYTF. CDR3 DNA: TGCAGTGCTAGTGACAGTTCTAACTATGGCTACACCTTC.

This clonotype was seen ten or more times. The V and J genes are TRBV12-3 or TRBV12-4 and TRBJ1-4; TRBD1 matches at 11 bases. V lost 5 bases and J lost 6; bases outside the gene matches: 14. CDR3 length: 18 amino acids. CDR3 protein: CASSGTGGVNIADEKLFF. The CDR3 DNA is TGTGCCAGCAGTGGGACAGGGGGAGTTAATATAGCGGATGAAAAACTGTTTTTT.

V gene TRBV30 combines with J gene TRBJ1-2; D call uncertain. There are 12 residues in the CDR3. Germline CDR1 and CDR2: GTSNPN and SVGIG (reference sequence). V was pared by 3 bases and J by 6 bases, with 11 bases between. DNA for the CDR3: TGTGCCTGGAGGCCGACTGGAAATGGCTACACCTTC. Residues: CAWRPTGNGYTF.

This clonotype was picked up many times. Its ends do not fully match the called genes, so a read error is possible. V gene TRBV7-8 combines with J gene TRBJ2-1; D might be TRBD2 (5 bases). The CDR3 consists of 15 residues. Looked up from germline, CDR1 is SGHVS and CDR2 is FQNEAQ. In DNA, the CDR3 is TGTGCCAGCAGCCTAGCCCCCGGGTTCTACAATGAGCAGTTCTTC. It codes for CASSLAPGFYNEQFF.

Comments on this clonotype: A much larger clone lies a single base off, so this may be a read error. The rearrangement uses TRBV29-1 and TRBJ2-2, with a possible D match to TRBD2 (6 bases). The germline gives CDR1 SQVTM, CDR2 ANQGSEA. The length of the CDR3 is 13 residues. The CDR3 coding sequence is TGCAGCGTTGGTCAGCCGTACACCGGGGGGCTGTTTTTT. Its protein is CSVGQPYTGGLFF.

This clonotype was counted many times. V and J are TRBV12-3 or TRBV12-4 and TRBJ1-1; possible D gene TRBD1, 5 bases. V lost 2 bases, J lost 1 base, and 11 bases lay in between. The CDR3 consists of 15 residues. DNA for the CDR3: TGTGCCAGCAGTTTACCCGGACACACGAACACTGAAGCTTTCTTT. Protein sequence: CASSLPGHTNTEAFF.

This clonotype was observed at least ten times. J is TRBJ1-2 and V is TRBV2; TRBD1 agrees at 7 bases. CDR1 and CDR2 from the germline V gene are SNHLY and FYNNEI. The junction had 7 bases not matched to a gene; V was cut back by 6 bases and J by 6 bases. The CDR3 runs to 13 residues. The CDR3: CASRGQLSNGYTF. The CDR3 region has the DNA TGTGCCAGCAGGGGACAGTTGAGTAATGGCTACACCTTC.